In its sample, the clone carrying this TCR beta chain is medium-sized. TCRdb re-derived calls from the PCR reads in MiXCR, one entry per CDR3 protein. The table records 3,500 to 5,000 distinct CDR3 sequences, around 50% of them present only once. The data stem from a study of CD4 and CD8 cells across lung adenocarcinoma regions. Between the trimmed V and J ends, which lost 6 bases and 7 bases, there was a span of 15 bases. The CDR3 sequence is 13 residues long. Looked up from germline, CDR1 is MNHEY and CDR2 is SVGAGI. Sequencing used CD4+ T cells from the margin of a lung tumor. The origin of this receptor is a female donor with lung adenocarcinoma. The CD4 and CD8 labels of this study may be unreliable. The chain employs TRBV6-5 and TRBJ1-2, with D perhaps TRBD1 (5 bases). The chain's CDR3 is CASRRDGSAGYTF. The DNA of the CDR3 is TGTGCCAGCAGAAGGGACGGCTCCGCTGGCTACACCTTC.